Presented here are 12 T cell receptor beta chains from one specimen sequenced in a study of blood T cell repertoires in COVID-19. TCRdb's table, derived via immunoSEQ multiplex PCR, lists solely in-frame clones and lacks some. The data hold some 80,000 clones, with roughly 84% observed a single time. Sequencing was performed on peripheral blood. These receptors were taken from a man between 60 and 75 years old with COVID-19, enrolled during active disease.

The chain is built from TRBV6-5 and TRBJ1-1, with no clear D. CDR1 is MNHEY and CDR2 is SVGAGI in the germline V gene. The CDR3 sequence is 13 residues long. Trimming cost V 6 bases and J 2 bases, with 10 bases left between them. The CDR3 DNA sequence: TGTGCCAGCAGGCTTACAGTAAACACTGAAGCTTTCTTT. This sequence encodes CASRLTVNTEAFF.

The chain couples TRBV7-7 to TRBJ2-2; the D gene is possibly TRBD1 (5 bases). V lost 4 bases, J lost 6 bases, and 12 bases lay in between. The CDR3 has 14 amino acids. Germline V gene data show CDR1 as SSHAT and CDR2 as FNYEAQ (reference sequence). The CDR3 nucleotides are TGTGCCAGCAGCTCGAACAGGCAATCCGGGGAGCTGTTTTTT. Translating it yields CASSSNRQSGELFF.

The genes are TRBV29-1 and TRBJ2-7, with 11 bases lining up with TRBD2. The J segment lost 3 bases and the V segment lost 7 bases, leaving 2 bases of the junction unmatched. This CDR3 is built from 12 residues. Germline V gene data show CDR1 as SQVTM and CDR2 as ANQGSEA. The CDR3 DNA reads TGCAGCGCGGGGACTAGCGGCTACGAGCAGTACTTC. As protein: CSAGTSGYEQYF.

The DNA for the CDR3 is TGTGCCAGCAGCCAATTGGGGGCGGATACGCAGTATTTT. It encodes CASSQLGADTQYF. This sequence joins TRBV3-1 (or the pseudogene TRBV3-2) and TRBJ2-3; D may be TRBD1 (6 bases). Germline CDR1 LGHDT, CDR2 YNNKEL (reference sequence). CDR3 length: 13 residues. The V end was cut by 2 bases, the J end by 6 bases, with 9 bases between.

V is TRBV2 and J is TRBJ2-2, with a possible D match to TRBD1 (6 bases). The V end was cut by 4 bases, the J end by 5 bases, with 14 bases between. The CDR3 has 15 residues. Per germline, CDR1 SNHLY and CDR2 FYNNEI. CDR3: CASSGLGAVTGELFF. In DNA form, the CDR3 reads TGTGCCAGCAGTGGACTGGGGGCAGTTACCGGGGAGCTGTTTTTT.

As concerns this clone: This same CDR3 is encoded by further DNA sequences in the sample. The rearrangement links TRBV18 to TRBJ2-5; weak D call: TRBD1 (6 bases). CDR3 length: 12 residues. CDR1 KGHSH and CDR2 LQKENI come from the germline V gene. V was clipped by 6 bases and J by 4 bases, with 9 bases between them. As DNA, the CDR3 is TGTGCCAGCTCCCCCAGGGGAGAGACCCAGTACTTC. Encoded protein: CASSPRGETQYF.

The chain is built from TRBV20-1 and TRBJ2-5, with TRBD1 as a possible D gene (6 bases). This CDR3 comprises 15 residues. V lost 3 bases and J lost 0, with 14 bases in between. The germline gives CDR1 DFQATT, CDR2 SNEGSKA (reference sequence). The CDR3 coding sequence is TGCAGTGCTAGTCCGGGACAAGCGTACCAAGAGACCCAGTACTTC. As protein: CSASPGQAYQETQYF.

The chain has TRBV6-5 and TRBJ1-2; 8 bases align to TRBD1. Germline values: CDR1 MNHEY, CDR2 SVGAGI. Trimming at V came to 5 bases and at J to 2 bases, leaving 4 bases not matched to a gene. The CDR3 totals 14 residues. The CDR3 DNA sequence: TGTGCCAGCAGTCGGACAGGGATGAACTATGGCTACACCTTC. This gives the protein CASSRTGMNYGYTF.

The chain recombines TRBV24-1 with TRBJ2-5; 7 bases match TRBD1. From germline, CDR1 is KGHDR and CDR2 SFDVKD. V shed 4 bases, J shed 3 bases, and the junction held 10 bases outside the gene matches. The CDR3 runs to 16 residues. This chain's CDR3 is CATSDPGQAGEETQYF. The CDR3 coding sequence is TGTGCCACCAGTGACCCAGGACAGGCAGGTGAAGAGACCCAGTACTTC.

This chain connects TRBV19 to TRBJ2-1, with 7 nucleotides matching TRBD2. The length of the CDR3 is 13 residues. Germline CDR1 reads LNHDA; CDR2 reads SQIVND (reference sequence). Losses at the gene ends were 11 bases for V and 6 bases for J; bases not matched to a gene: 10. The CDR3 reads CASKPPGGNEQFF. CDR3 bases: TGTGCCTCTAAACCGCCGGGGGGCAATGAGCAGTTCTTC.

V and J are TRBV5-1 and TRBJ2-1, with D possibly matching TRBD1 (7 bases). V lost 2 bases, J lost 7 bases, and 16 bases lay in between. Germline V gene lookup returns CDR1 SGHRS and CDR2 YFSETQ. The CDR3 is 15 amino acids. This CDR3 is CASSFASEGANEQFF. As DNA, the CDR3 is TGCGCCAGCAGCTTCGCTAGCGAGGGGGCTAATGAGCAGTTCTTC.

This rearrangement joins TRBV3-1 (or the pseudogene TRBV3-2) to TRBJ2-1; TRBD1 agrees at 9 bases. Looked up from germline, CDR1 is LGHDT and CDR2 is YNNKEL (reference sequence). Trimming removed 1 base from V and 8 bases from J; junction bases left unmatched: 3. This CDR3 comprises 14 residues. The CDR3 sequence is CASSQGTGVDEQFF. The CDR3 DNA reads as TGTGCCAGCAGCCAAGGGACAGGGGTCGATGAGCAGTTCTTC.